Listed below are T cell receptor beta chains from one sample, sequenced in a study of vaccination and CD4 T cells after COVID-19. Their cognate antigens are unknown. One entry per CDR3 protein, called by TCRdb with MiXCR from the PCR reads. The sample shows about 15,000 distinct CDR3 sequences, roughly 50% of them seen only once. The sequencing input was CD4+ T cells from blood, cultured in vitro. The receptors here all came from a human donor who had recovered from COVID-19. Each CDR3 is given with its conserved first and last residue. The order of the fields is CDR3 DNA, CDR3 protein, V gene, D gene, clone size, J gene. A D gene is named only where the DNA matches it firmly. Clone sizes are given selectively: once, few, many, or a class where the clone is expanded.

TGTGCCATCAGTGAGTTAAAGGGACAGACCACAGATACGCAGTATTTT	CAISELKGQTTDTQYF	TRBV10-3	TRBD1	-	TRBJ2-3
TGTGCCAGCAGCTGGGGGACAGGCAGGGTGGAGGAGACCCAGTACTTC	CASSWGTGRVEETQYF	TRBV7-9	TRBD1	few	TRBJ2-5
TGTGCCATCAGTGACCTAGGCTGGGGGGATGAAAAACTGTTTTTT	CAISDLGWGDEKLFF	TRBV10-3	-	few	TRBJ1-4
TGTGCCAGCGCCAGAAAAGAGACCCAGTACTTC	CASARKETQYF	TRBV19	-	-	TRBJ2-5
TGTGCCAGCAGCTTGTCCTCTTGGACAAAGGGGACTTTCTTT	CASSLSSWTKGTFF	TRBV7-9	-	few	TRBJ1-1
TGTGCCTGGAGTGTTGGGGGAAGCTATGGCTACACCTTC	CAWSVGGSYGYTF	TRBV30	-	-	TRBJ1-2
TGTGCCAGCAGCTTAGGGTCCCTGGAGAATTCACCCCTCCACTTT	CASSLGSLENSPLHF	TRBV7-8	-	few	TRBJ1-6
TGCAGCGGCGGGACAGGGCTTGGGGATCCTAACTATGGCTACACCTTC	CSGGTGLGDPNYGYTF	TRBV29-1	TRBD1	-	TRBJ1-2
TGTGCCAGCAGCTTGGTAGCGGATCCTAGCACAGATACGCAGTATTTT	CASSLVADPSTDTQYF	TRBV7-2	-	-	TRBJ2-3
TGTGCCAGCAGCTTACCAGCGGGAGCTACCTACGAGCAGTACTTC	CASSLPAGATYEQYF	TRBV5-4	TRBD2	-	TRBJ2-7
TGTGCCAGTAGTCCCCGGACTAGCGGGAGTTTCGAGCAGTACTTC	CASSPRTSGSFEQYF	TRBV19	TRBD2	-	TRBJ2-7
TGTGCCAGCAGCTTAGAGGGGAGGGGTGAAGCTTTCTTT	CASSLEGRGEAFF	TRBV7-9	-	-	TRBJ1-1
TGTGCCAGCAGTTTGACCCGGGACAGGCAAGAGACCCAGTACTTC	CASSLTRDRQETQYF	TRBV27	TRBD1	-	TRBJ2-5
TGTGCCAGCAGCTCCCGGGACAGATCTTTACATCAGTACTTC	CASSSRDRSLHQYF	TRBV5-4	TRBD1	-	TRBJ2-7
TGTGCCAGCAGTTTTAAGGCGGATCAGCCCCAGCATTTT	CASSFKADQPQHF	TRBV27	-	-	TRBJ1-5
TGTGCCACCAGGGGACAGGGGGAAGAGACCCAGTACTTC	CATRGQGEETQYF	TRBV24-1	TRBD1	few	TRBJ2-5
TGCAGTGCTAGAGTCTCCCCGAGCACAGATACGCAGTATTTT	CSARVSPSTDTQYF	TRBV20-1	-	few	TRBJ2-3
TGTGCCAGCAGTTCCCCGAGGAGACGAAATGAGCAGTTCTTC	CASSSPRRRNEQFF	TRBV6-2/TRBV6-3	-	few	TRBJ2-1
TGTGCCAGCAGCCCGGGACAGGGAGCCCCCGAGCAGTACTTC	CASSPGQGAPEQYF	TRBV12-3/TRBV12-4	TRBD1	-	TRBJ2-7
TGTGCCAGCAGCCCTTTGGGGGGACTAGGACCCTATGAGCAGTTCTTC	CASSPLGGLGPYEQFF	TRBV11-2	TRBD2	-	TRBJ2-1
TGTGCCAGCAGCCTATCGACAGGGCCCCAAGAGACCCAGTACTTC	CASSLSTGPQETQYF	TRBV6-1	TRBD1	few	TRBJ2-5
TGTGCCAGCCAAGGGGGGGCCGATGACTATGGCTACACCTTC	CASQGGADDYGYTF	TRBV2	-	few	TRBJ1-2
TGTGCCATCAGTGAGTCACGACTCCGGACAGGGGCAGGGGAGACCCAGTACTTC	CAISESRLRTGAGETQYF	TRBV10-3	TRBD1	-	TRBJ2-5
TGTGCCTGGAGTGAGGGGTATCAGCCCCAGCATTTT	CAWSEGYQPQHF	TRBV30	-	-	TRBJ1-5
TGTGCCAGCAGCTTGACAACTAGCGGACAAGAGACCCAGTACTTC	CASSLTTSGQETQYF	TRBV5-4	TRBD2	few	TRBJ2-5
TGTGCCAGCAGTTGGGGACTAGCGGGAGGGCGGACCGAAGAGACCCAGTACTTC	CASSWGLAGGRTEETQYF	TRBV28	TRBD2	-	TRBJ2-5
TGCAGTGCTCCCTACTTATACAATGAGCAGTTCTTC	CSAPYLYNEQFF	TRBV20-1	-	-	TRBJ2-1